The next 16 T cell receptor beta chains were all read from a single sample in a study of blood T cell repertoires in COVID-19. Produced via immunoSEQ multiplex PCR; TCRdb's table is partial and in-frame only. The sample lists about 72,000 clones, around 93% seen once, with about 6.8% in the top ten. Material: peripheral blood. These receptors were collected from a human donor in a cohort sampled during active COVID-19.

This clone appeared a few times. The chain is built from TRBV6-2 or TRBV6-3 and TRBJ1-1, with 7 bases identical to TRBD1. The CDR3 extends over 13 amino acids. Unmatched junction bases numbered 8, after V lost 6 bases and J lost 7 bases. Looked up from germline, CDR1 is MNHEY and CDR2 is SVGEGT. CDR3 in DNA: TGTGCCAGCAGCCCTCGACAGGGTGGTGAAGCTTTCTTT. This encodes CASSPRQGGEAFF.

The chain employs TRBV7-9 and TRBJ1-6, with 7 bases aligning to TRBD1. This CDR3 has 16 residues. Germline V gene sequence: CDR1 SEHNR, CDR2 FQNEAQ (reference sequence). With 3 bases clipped from V and 7 bases from J, the junction kept 9 bases outside the gene matches. The CDR3 DNA reads TGTGCCAGCAGCTTGATAGGGGACAGTCAGAATTCACCCCTCCACTTT. It encodes CASSLIGDSQNSPLHF.

V gene TRBV27 combines with J gene TRBJ1-2, with 8 bases that match TRBD1. The J segment lost 4 bases and the V segment lost 4 bases, leaving 5 bases of the junction unmatched. Germline V gene lookup returns CDR1 MNHEY and CDR2 SMNVEV (reference sequence). This CDR3 is 14 amino acids long. CDR3 residues: CASSSDRGRYGYTF. The CDR3 region has the DNA TGTGCCAGCAGTTCCGACAGGGGACGCTATGGCTACACCTTC.

This chain joins TRBV5-1 and TRBJ1-5, with D perhaps TRBD1 (5 bases). V was shortened by 0 bases and J by 0 bases, with 10 bases between the two germline ends. The CDR3 is 16 amino acids. The germline V gene has CDR1 SGHRS and CDR2 YFSETQ. CDR3: CASSLAGGDSNQPQHF. The CDR3 DNA sequence: TGCGCCAGCAGCTTGGCCGGGGGGGATAGCAATCAGCCCCAGCATTTT.

V gene TRBV5-6 combines with J gene TRBJ1-1; maybe TRBD1 (6 bases). Germline V gene sequence: CDR1 SGHDT, CDR2 YYEEEE. The CDR3 is 13 residues long. V shed 4 bases and J shed 1 base, with 8 bases lying between them. CDR3 amino acids: CASSHRENTEAFF. The CDR3 bases are TGTGCCAGCAGCCACAGGGAGAACACTGAAGCTTTCTTT.

This clone has a single count. The chain uses TRBV11-2 and TRBJ2-1; D perhaps matches TRBD2 (5 bases). Deletions cut 5 bases from V and 9 bases from J, with 14 bases between. The CDR3 totals 13 residues. Germline V lookup: CDR1 SGHAT, CDR2 FQNNGV. The CDR3 spells CASSPLGSPEQFF. CDR3 in DNA: TGTGCCAGCAGCCCACTAGGATCCCCTGAGCAGTTCTTC.

V usage is TRBV11-2 and J usage is TRBJ2-1, with 10 bases that match TRBD2. V was clipped by 6 bases and J by 9 bases; unmatched bases: 5. The CDR3 spans 13 residues. Germline CDR1 reads SGHAT; CDR2 reads FQNNGV. CDR3 in DNA: TGTGCCAGCAGACCTAGCGGGAGCGGTGAGCAGTTCTTC. This translates into CASRPSGSGEQFF.

This chain uses TRBV19 with TRBJ2-7, with 8 bases aligning to TRBD1. There are 14 residues in the CDR3. Germline V gene data show CDR1 as LNHDA and CDR2 as SQIVND (reference sequence). V was pared by 11 bases and J by 3 bases, with 12 bases of the junction left unmatched. CDR3 protein: CALRRGQVGYEQYF. The CDR3 DNA follows: TGTGCCCTCAGGAGGGGACAGGTGGGCTACGAGCAGTACTTC.

The V and J genes are TRBV29-1 and TRBJ2-1; 7 bases are a match to TRBD1. Losses at the gene ends were 4 bases for V and 7 bases for J; bases not matched to a gene: 10. Germline assignment: CDR1 SQVTM and CDR2 ANQGSEA. CDR3 size: 14 residues. CDR3: CSVVGQKFRNEQFF. The CDR3, as DNA: TGCAGCGTTGTGGGACAGAAATTTAGGAATGAGCAGTTCTTC.

Here the CDR3 DNA reads TGCGCCAGCACCCTCGCGACAGCACAAGAGACCCAGTACTTC. This sequence encodes CASTLATAQETQYF. This chain uses TRBV5-1 with TRBJ2-5; tentative D call: TRBD1 (5 bases). The CDR3 loop spans 14 amino acids. The germline gives CDR1 SGHRS, CDR2 YFSETQ. V lost 6 bases and J 2 bases, leaving 14 bases between the germline ends.

This chain connects TRBV2 to TRBJ1-2; the match to TRBD1 covers 7 bases. V dropped 2 bases and J dropped 2; count of bases not matched to a gene: 8. Germline V gene lookup returns CDR1 SNHLY and CDR2 FYNNEI. This CDR3 is 16 amino acids long. CDR3 protein: CASSEWGKGGNYGYTF. The CDR3 DNA is TGTGCCAGCAGTGAATGGGGGAAAGGGGGCAACTATGGCTACACCTTC.

V usage is TRBV25-1 and J usage is TRBJ1-3; 10 bases are shared with TRBD1. Germline assignment: CDR1 MGHDK and CDR2 SYGVNS. This CDR3 contains 17 residues. V lost 3 bases and J lost 2; bases outside the gene matches: 7. CDR3 DNA sequence: TGTGCCAGCAGTGACCGCCGACAGGGGGCTGCTGGAAACACCATATATTTT. It translates to CASSDRRQGAAGNTIYF.

This clone was observed a few times. The rearrangement joins TRBV7-2 to TRBJ2-1; 7 positions match TRBD2. The CDR3 runs to 16 residues. Germline V gives CDR1 SGHTA, CDR2 FQGNSA. Losses at the gene ends were 2 bases for V and 4 bases for J; bases not matched to a gene: 8. CDR3 DNA: TGTGCCAGCAGCTTAACCGGGACTAACATATACAATGAGCAGTTCTTC. Protein product: CASSLTGTNIYNEQFF.

CDR3 loop: CASSPGTGESYEQYF. The CDR3 bases are TGTGCCAGCAGCCCTGGGACAGGTGAGTCCTACGAGCAGTACTTC. The chain is built from TRBV11-1 and TRBJ2-7, with 8 bases fitting TRBD1. The J segment lost 1 base and the V segment lost 5 bases, leaving 7 bases of the junction unmatched. The CDR3 is made up of 15 amino acids. In germline, CDR1 is SGHAT, CDR2 FQDESV (reference sequence).

V gene TRBV28 combines with J gene TRBJ1-4, with D possibly TRBD1 on 5 matching bases. CDR1 and CDR2 (germline): MDHEN, SYDVKM. The CDR3 totals 16 residues. V was trimmed by 3 bases and J by 6 bases, leaving 17 bases between them. The CDR3 DNA follows: TGTGCCAGCAGTTTTGGGGGGTCGGGAAGATATGAAAAACTGTTTTTT. Translation gives CASSFGGSGRYEKLFF.

V is TRBV30 and J is TRBJ1-1; D uncertain. With 0 bases removed from V and 8 bases from J, the gap between germline ends came to 7 bases. The length of the CDR3 is 11 residues. Looked up from germline, CDR1 is GTSNPN and CDR2 is SVGIG (reference sequence). CDR3 in DNA: TGTGCCTGGAGTGTGGTCGGGGAAGCTTTCTTT. It translates to CAWSVVGEAFF.